Listed below are T cell receptor beta chains from one sample, sequenced in a study of blood T cell repertoires in COVID-19. TCRdb's copy holds only in-frame clones and misses some; the assay was immunoSEQ multiplex PCR. Here the sample spans 150,000 to 200,000 clones, roughly 88% being singletons. Sequenced: PBMCs or T cells enriched from blood (not recorded which). The receptors shown here come from a woman between 18 and 29 years old who had recovered from COVID-19. CDR3s include the opening cysteine and the closing phenylalanine or tryptophan. A D gene is named only where the DNA matches it firmly. Clone size, where shown, is once, few, many, or a class for clones that have expanded.

abundance: .
j_gene: TRBJ2-5
d_gene: TRBD1
v_gene: TRBV10-3
CDR3nt: TGTGCCATCAGATTGGACAGGGGCCAAGAGACCCAGTACTTC
CDR3aa: CAIRLDRGQETQYF

abundance: .
j_gene: TRBJ1-5
d_gene: .
v_gene: TRBV7-2
CDR3nt: TGTGCCAGCAGCTCCAAGGGTGACAGAATCAATCAGCCCCAGCATTTT
CDR3aa: CASSSKGDRINQPQHF

abundance: .
j_gene: TRBJ2-5
d_gene: .
v_gene: TRBV28
CDR3nt: TGTGCCAGCAGAAACGTTCGCAGTCCAGAGACCCAGTACTTC
CDR3aa: CASRNVRSPETQYF

abundance: .
j_gene: TRBJ1-2
d_gene: .
v_gene: TRBV5-1
CDR3nt: TGCGCCAGCAGCTTCGATAACAGTTTCTATGGCTACACCTTC
CDR3aa: CASSFDNSFYGYTF

abundance: .
j_gene: TRBJ2-1
d_gene: .
v_gene: TRBV7-8
CDR3nt: TGTGCCAGCAGCCGTCCTTACCAGGCCCCTATCTTCGATGAGCAGTTCTTC
CDR3aa: CASSRPYQAPIFDEQFF

abundance: .
j_gene: TRBJ1-6
d_gene: .
v_gene: TRBV30
CDR3nt: TGTGCCTGGAGTACTACTAATCAGGGTTATAATTCACCCCTCCACTTT
CDR3aa: CAWSTTNQGYNSPLHF

abundance: few
j_gene: TRBJ2-1
d_gene: TRBD2
v_gene: TRBV30
CDR3nt: TGTGCCAGTCTAGCGGGCGTCTCCTACAATGAGCAGTTCTTC
CDR3aa: CASLAGVSYNEQFF

abundance: .
j_gene: TRBJ1-3
d_gene: .
v_gene: TRBV7-2
CDR3nt: TGTGCCAGCAGCCCCGCAGGGTCTGGAAACACCATATATTTT
CDR3aa: CASSPAGSGNTIYF

abundance: .
j_gene: TRBJ2-5
d_gene: TRBD2
v_gene: TRBV2
CDR3nt: TGTGCCAGCACCCCGGAGGCGGGGGGGGAGACCCAGTACTTC
CDR3aa: CASTPEAGGETQYF

abundance: .
j_gene: TRBJ2-1
d_gene: TRBD2
v_gene: TRBV5-1
CDR3nt: TGCGCCAGCAGCTTGGGGACTAGCGGGAGGCGGGGCAATGAGCAGTTCTTC
CDR3aa: CASSLGTSGRRGNEQFF

abundance: once
j_gene: TRBJ2-5
d_gene: TRBD2
v_gene: TRBV28
CDR3nt: TGTGCCAGCACCCGGGGGGACCGCCCCGAGACCCAGTACTTC
CDR3aa: CASTRGDRPETQYF

abundance: .
j_gene: TRBJ1-2
d_gene: TRBD1
v_gene: TRBV24-1
CDR3nt: TGTGCCACCAGTGAACCTACGTCAGGGGGCTATGGCTACACCTTC
CDR3aa: CATSEPTSGGYGYTF

abundance: few
j_gene: TRBJ1-1
d_gene: .
v_gene: TRBV30
CDR3nt: TGTGCCTGGAGTGCCCAGGGGAACACTGAAGCTTTCTTT
CDR3aa: CAWSAQGNTEAFF

abundance: .
j_gene: TRBJ2-3
d_gene: .
v_gene: TRBV4-3
CDR3nt: TGCGCCAGCAGCCAAGACGCAGGGGTGAGTTTCACAGATACGCAGTATTTT
CDR3aa: CASSQDAGVSFTDTQYF

abundance: once
j_gene: TRBJ2-3
d_gene: .
v_gene: TRBV7-2
CDR3nt: TGTGCCAGCAGATTACGGGCGGGACTTTACACGCAGTATTTT
CDR3aa: CASRLRAGLYTQYF

abundance: .
j_gene: TRBJ2-7
d_gene: .
v_gene: TRBV5-1
CDR3nt: TGCGCCAGCAGCTGGGGGCAGGGCGGAGGCCCCTACGAGCAGTACTTC
CDR3aa: CASSWGQGGGPYEQYF

abundance: .
j_gene: TRBJ1-1
d_gene: .
v_gene: TRBV29-1
CDR3nt: TGCAGCGTTGAATCCACAGGGTTGGGCCAAAAGCACACTGAAGCTTTCTTT
CDR3aa: CSVESTGLGQKHTEAFF

abundance: .
j_gene: TRBJ2-7
d_gene: TRBD2
v_gene: TRBV10-3
CDR3nt: TGTGCCATCAGTGAGCAAGCGGGAGGAGGGGTTTACGAGCAGTACTTC
CDR3aa: CAISEQAGGGVYEQYF

abundance: .
j_gene: TRBJ2-7
d_gene: .
v_gene: TRBV21-1
CDR3nt: TGTGCCAGCAGCAGGACGGGGAGAGGGTACGAGCAGTACTTC
CDR3aa: CASSRTGRGYEQYF

abundance: .
j_gene: TRBJ2-3
d_gene: TRBD2
v_gene: TRBV6-2/TRBV6-3
CDR3nt: TGTGCCAGCAGTTCCCGGACTAGCGGAGGCACAGATACGCAGTATTTT
CDR3aa: CASSSRTSGGTDTQYF

abundance: .
j_gene: TRBJ2-5
d_gene: .
v_gene: TRBV13
CDR3nt: TGTGCCAGCAGCCGAACGACCGGGACTCAAGAGACCCAGTACTTC
CDR3aa: CASSRTTGTQETQYF

abundance: once
j_gene: TRBJ2-5
d_gene: .
v_gene: TRBV3-1/TRBV3-2
CDR3nt: TGTGCCAGCAGCCACACAGGCATTCGGGAGACCCAGTACTTC
CDR3aa: CASSHTGIRETQYF

abundance: .
j_gene: TRBJ2-2
d_gene: TRBD1
v_gene: TRBV7-9
CDR3nt: TGTGCCAGCAGCTTACTAAGTGGGACAGACACCGGGGAGCTGTTTTTT
CDR3aa: CASSLLSGTDTGELFF

abundance: .
j_gene: TRBJ1-5
d_gene: .
v_gene: TRBV5-1
CDR3nt: TGCGCCAGCAGCTTGGACGGAGGTATCAATCAGCCCCAGCATTTT
CDR3aa: CASSLDGGINQPQHF